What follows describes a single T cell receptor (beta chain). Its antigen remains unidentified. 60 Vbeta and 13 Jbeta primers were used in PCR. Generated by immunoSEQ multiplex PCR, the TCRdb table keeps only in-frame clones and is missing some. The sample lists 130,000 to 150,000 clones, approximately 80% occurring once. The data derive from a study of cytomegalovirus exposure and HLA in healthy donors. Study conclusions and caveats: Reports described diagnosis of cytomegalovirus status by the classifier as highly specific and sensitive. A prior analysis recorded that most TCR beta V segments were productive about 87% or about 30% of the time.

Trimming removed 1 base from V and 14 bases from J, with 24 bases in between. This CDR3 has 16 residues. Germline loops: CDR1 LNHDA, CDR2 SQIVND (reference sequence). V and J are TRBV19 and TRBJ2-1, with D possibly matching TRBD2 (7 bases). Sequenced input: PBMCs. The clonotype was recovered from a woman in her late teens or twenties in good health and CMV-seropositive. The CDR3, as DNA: TGTGCCAGTAGTATAGCCTCCGCGGGGGACAAGATTTTGGAGTTCTTC. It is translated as CASSIASAGDKILEFF.